The next 8 T cell receptor beta chains were all read from a single sample in a study of T cell changes during pregnancy in multiple sclerosis. Assay: immunoSEQ multiplex PCR; the TCRdb copy retains only in-frame clones and omits some. The table shows roughly 80,000 clones, with roughly 94% occurring only once. The source material was peripheral blood, sampled before pregnancy. These receptors all come from a female donor with multiple sclerosis, enrolled in a pregnancy study.

The rearrangement links TRBV6-1 to TRBJ2-5; a weak D match, TRBD1 (6 bases). The CDR3 contains 15 residues. Trimming took off 5 bases at V and 4 bases at J, with 17 bases between the two ends. Germline lookup yields CDR1 MNHNS and CDR2 SASEGT. The CDR3 sequence: CASSTFRGMIETQYF. CDR3 in DNA: TGTGCCAGCAGTACCTTCAGGGGTATGATAGAGACCCAGTACTTC.

V and J are TRBV2 and TRBJ1-2, with 9 nucleotides matching TRBD1. The germline V gene has CDR1 SNHLY and CDR2 FYNNEI. Trimming took 7 bases from V and 0 from J; bases not matched to a gene: 6. The CDR3 is made up of 15 amino acids. The CDR3 protein is CASTPGQGTNYGYTF. In DNA form, the CDR3 reads TGTGCCAGCACCCCAGGACAGGGGACTAACTATGGCTACACCTTC.

The rearrangement links TRBV5-4 to TRBJ1-2; no clear D gene. CDR3 length equals 14 residues. Germline V lookup: CDR1 SGHNT, CDR2 YYREEE (reference sequence). V was shortened by 0 bases and J by 4 bases, with 10 bases between the two germline ends. DNA of the CDR3: TGTGCCAGCAGCTTGGAGTACAGATCCTATGGCTACACCTTC. Its translation is CASSLEYRSYGYTF.

The chain couples TRBV28 to TRBJ1-6; D possibly corresponds to TRBD1 (5 bases). The CDR3 is 15 residues long. V lost 6 bases and J 7 bases, leaving 16 bases between the germline ends. CDR1 and CDR2 (germline): MDHEN, SYDVKM. The CDR3 region is CASSLDQGWNSPLHF. In nucleotides, the CDR3 is TGTGCCAGCAGCCTAGACCAGGGTTGGAATTCACCCCTCCACTTT.

This chain connects TRBV19 to TRBJ1-1, with D uncertain. Germline CDR1 LNHDA, CDR2 SQIVND (reference sequence). CDR3 size: 11 residues. V shed 4 bases and J shed 5 bases, with 5 bases lying between them. This CDR3 reads CASSTRTEAFF. CDR3 DNA sequence: TGTGCCAGTAGTACCCGGACTGAAGCTTTCTTT.

This clone was seen just once. V gene TRBV7-9 combines with J gene TRBJ1-2; 10 bases fit TRBD1. This CDR3 is 17 amino acids long. Germline CDR1 reads SEHNR; CDR2 reads FQNEAQ (reference sequence). The ends lost 5 bases at V and 7 bases at J; junction bases unmatched: 16. The CDR3 DNA reads as TGTGCCAGCAGCCCAGCCCACTTAGGACAGGGGGAGCTTGGCTACACCTTC. This encodes CASSPAHLGQGELGYTF. The whole variable domain, remainder taken from reference TRBV7-9 and TRBJ1-2, is DTGVSQNPRHKITKRGQNVTFRCDPISEHNRLYWYRQTLGQGPEFLTYFQNEAQLEKSRLLSDRFSAERPKGSFSTLEIQRTEQGDSAMYLCASSPAHLGQGELGYTFGSGTRLTVV.

V gene TRBV7-8 combines with J gene TRBJ2-1; tentatively, D is TRBD2 (6 bases). V gave up 2 bases and J gave up 8 bases, with 19 bases separating them. The CDR3 is 16 residues long. The germline gives CDR1 SGHVS, CDR2 FQNEAQ. The chain's CDR3 is CASSLTTSTKAYEQFF. The CDR3 DNA reads TGTGCCAGCAGCTTAACCACTAGCACCAAGGCCTATGAGCAGTTCTTC.

The J gene is TRBJ2-7, the V gene TRBV9; 12 nucleotides align to TRBD2. Germline V gene data show CDR1 as SGDLS and CDR2 as YYNGEE. With 0 bases clipped from V and 6 bases from J, the junction kept 1 base outside the gene matches. The CDR3 contains 14 residues. This chain's CDR3 is CASSVGLAGVEQYF. For the CDR3, the DNA is TGTGCCAGCAGCGTAGGACTAGCGGGGGTCGAGCAGTACTTC.